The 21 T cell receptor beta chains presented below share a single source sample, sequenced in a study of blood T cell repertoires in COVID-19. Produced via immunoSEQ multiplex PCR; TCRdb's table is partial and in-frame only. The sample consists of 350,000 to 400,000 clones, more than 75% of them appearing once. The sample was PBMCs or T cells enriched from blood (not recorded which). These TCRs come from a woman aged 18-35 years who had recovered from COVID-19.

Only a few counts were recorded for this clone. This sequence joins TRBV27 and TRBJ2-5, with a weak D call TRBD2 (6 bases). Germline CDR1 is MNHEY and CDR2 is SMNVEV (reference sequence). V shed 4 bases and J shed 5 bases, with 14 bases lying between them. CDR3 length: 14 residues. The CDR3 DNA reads TGTGCCAGCAGTTACCGGGGGAGAGTGGAGACCCAGTACTTC. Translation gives CASSYRGRVETQYF.

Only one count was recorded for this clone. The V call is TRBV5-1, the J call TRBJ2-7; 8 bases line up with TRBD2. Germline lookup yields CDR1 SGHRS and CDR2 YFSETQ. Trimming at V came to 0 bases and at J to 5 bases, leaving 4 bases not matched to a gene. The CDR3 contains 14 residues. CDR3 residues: CASSLGTSNHEQYF. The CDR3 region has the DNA TGCGCCAGCAGCTTGGGGACTAGCAACCACGAGCAGTACTTC.

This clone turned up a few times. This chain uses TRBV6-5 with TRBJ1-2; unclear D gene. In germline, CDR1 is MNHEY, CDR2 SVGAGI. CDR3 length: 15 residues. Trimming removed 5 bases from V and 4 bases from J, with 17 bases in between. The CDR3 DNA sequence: TGTGCCAGCAGTAGGTTCGGGGATGGAGGCTATGGCTACACCTTC. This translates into CASSRFGDGGYGYTF.

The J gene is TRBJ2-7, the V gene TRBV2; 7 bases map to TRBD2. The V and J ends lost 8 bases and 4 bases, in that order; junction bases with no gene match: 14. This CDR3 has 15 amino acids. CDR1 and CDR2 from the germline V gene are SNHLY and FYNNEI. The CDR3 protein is CASLRSELAKYEQYF. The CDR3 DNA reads TGTGCCAGCCTGCGAAGCGAACTAGCGAAGTACGAGCAGTACTTC.

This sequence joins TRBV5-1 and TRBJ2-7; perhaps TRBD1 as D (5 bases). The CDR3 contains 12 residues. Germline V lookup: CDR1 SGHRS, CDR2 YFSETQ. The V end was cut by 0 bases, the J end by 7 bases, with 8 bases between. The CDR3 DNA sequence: TGCGCCAGCAGCTTGGGGGCAGGGGAGCAGTACTTC. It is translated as CASSLGAGEQYF.

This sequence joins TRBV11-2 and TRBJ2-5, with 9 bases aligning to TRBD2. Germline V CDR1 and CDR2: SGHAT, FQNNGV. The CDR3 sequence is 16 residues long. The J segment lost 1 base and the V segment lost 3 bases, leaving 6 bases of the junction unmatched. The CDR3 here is CASSFGSGGLQETQYF. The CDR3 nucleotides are TGTGCCAGCAGCTTTGGGAGCGGGGGGCTCCAAGAGACCCAGTACTTC. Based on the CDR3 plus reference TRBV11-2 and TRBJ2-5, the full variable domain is EAGVAQSPRYKIIEKRQSVAFWCNPISGHATLYWYQQILGQGPKLLIQFQNNGVVDDSQLPKDRFSAERLKGVDSTLKIQPAKLEDSAVYLCASSFGSGGLQETQYFGPGTRLLVL.

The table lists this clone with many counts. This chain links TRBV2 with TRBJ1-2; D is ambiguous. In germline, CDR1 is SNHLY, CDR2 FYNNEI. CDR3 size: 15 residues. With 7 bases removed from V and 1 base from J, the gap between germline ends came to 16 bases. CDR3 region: CASNPKGAFNYGYTF. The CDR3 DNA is TGTGCCAGCAACCCTAAGGGAGCCTTTAACTATGGCTACACCTTC.

For the CDR3, the DNA is TGTGCCAGCAGCCCGCGCACTAGCGGGGGTATAAATGAGCAGTTCTTC. Translated: CASSPRTSGGINEQFF. This sequence joins TRBV7-9 and TRBJ2-1; TRBD2 matches at 11 bases. Germline lookup yields CDR1 SEHNR and CDR2 FQNEAQ (reference sequence). V shed 5 bases, J shed 7 bases, and the junction held 10 bases outside the gene matches. This CDR3 is built from 16 residues.

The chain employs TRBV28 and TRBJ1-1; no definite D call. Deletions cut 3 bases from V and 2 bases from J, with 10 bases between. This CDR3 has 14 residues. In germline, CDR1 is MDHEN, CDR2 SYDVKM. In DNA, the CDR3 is TGTGCCAGCAGTTTTGCTCGCGGCAACACTGAAGCTTTCTTT. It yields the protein CASSFARGNTEAFF.

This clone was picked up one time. The CDR3 DNA reads TGTGCCAGCAGTGAAGCGAAGGAAACGGAGGCCTCCTACGAGCAGTACTTC. Its translation is CASSEAKETEASYEQYF. This chain links TRBV6-1 with TRBJ2-7, with TRBD2 as a possible D gene (5 bases). This CDR3 spans 17 amino acids. Germline CDR1 reads MNHNS; CDR2 reads SASEGT. The V end was cut by 0 bases, the J end by 0 bases, with 15 bases between.

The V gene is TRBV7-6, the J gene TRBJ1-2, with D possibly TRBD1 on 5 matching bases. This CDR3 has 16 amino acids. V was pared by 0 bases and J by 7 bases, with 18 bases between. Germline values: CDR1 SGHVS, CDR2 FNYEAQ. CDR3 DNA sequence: TGTGCCAGCAGCTTAGCGGGATCGGGGGAGGGGAGTGGCTACACCTTC. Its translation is CASSLAGSGEGSGYTF.

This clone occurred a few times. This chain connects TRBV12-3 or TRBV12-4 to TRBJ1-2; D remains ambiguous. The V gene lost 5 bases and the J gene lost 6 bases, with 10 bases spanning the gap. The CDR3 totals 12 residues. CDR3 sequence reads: CASSLRSDGYTF. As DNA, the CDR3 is TGTGCCAGCAGTCTACGGTCCGATGGCTACACCTTC.

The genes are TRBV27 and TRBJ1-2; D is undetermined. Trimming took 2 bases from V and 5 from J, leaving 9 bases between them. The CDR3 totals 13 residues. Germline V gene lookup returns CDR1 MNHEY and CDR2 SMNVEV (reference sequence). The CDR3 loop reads CASSLGSGYGYTF. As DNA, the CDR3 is TGTGCCAGCAGTTTAGGATCGGGGTATGGCTACACCTTC.

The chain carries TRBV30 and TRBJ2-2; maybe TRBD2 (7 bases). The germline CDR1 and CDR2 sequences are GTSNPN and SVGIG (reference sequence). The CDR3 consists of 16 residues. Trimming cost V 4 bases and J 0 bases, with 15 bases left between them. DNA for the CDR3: TGTGCCTGGATGGGGAGGGGGGTCGCGAACACCGGGGAGCTGTTTTTT. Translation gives CAWMGRGVANTGELFF.

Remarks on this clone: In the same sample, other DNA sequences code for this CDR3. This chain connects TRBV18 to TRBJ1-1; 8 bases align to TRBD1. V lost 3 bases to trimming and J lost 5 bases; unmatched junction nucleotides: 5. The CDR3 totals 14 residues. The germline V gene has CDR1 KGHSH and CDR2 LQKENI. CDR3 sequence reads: CASSPGQVGTEAFF. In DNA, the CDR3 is TGTGCCAGCTCACCGGGACAGGTTGGAACTGAAGCTTTCTTT.

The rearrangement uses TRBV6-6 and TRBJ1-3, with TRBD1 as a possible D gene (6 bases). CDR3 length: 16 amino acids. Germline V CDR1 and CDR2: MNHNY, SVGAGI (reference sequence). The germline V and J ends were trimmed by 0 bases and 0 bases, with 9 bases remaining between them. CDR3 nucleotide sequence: TGTGCCAGCAGTTACTCGGACAGAGTCTCTGGAAACACCATATATTTT. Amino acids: CASSYSDRVSGNTIYF.

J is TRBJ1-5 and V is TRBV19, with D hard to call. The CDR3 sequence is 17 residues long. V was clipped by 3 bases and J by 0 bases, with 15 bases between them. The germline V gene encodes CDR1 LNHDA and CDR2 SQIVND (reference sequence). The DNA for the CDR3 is TGTGCCAGTAGTATCGGGAATAACATGGGTAGCAATCAGCCCCAGCATTTT. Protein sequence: CASSIGNNMGSNQPQHF.

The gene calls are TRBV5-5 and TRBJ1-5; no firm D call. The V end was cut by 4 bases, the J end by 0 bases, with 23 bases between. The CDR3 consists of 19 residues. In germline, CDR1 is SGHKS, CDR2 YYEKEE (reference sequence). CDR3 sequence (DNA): TGTGCCAGCAGCGCGGTCGGCTCGTACGGAGGTAATAGCAATCAGCCCCAGCATTTT. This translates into CASSAVGSYGGNSNQPQHF.

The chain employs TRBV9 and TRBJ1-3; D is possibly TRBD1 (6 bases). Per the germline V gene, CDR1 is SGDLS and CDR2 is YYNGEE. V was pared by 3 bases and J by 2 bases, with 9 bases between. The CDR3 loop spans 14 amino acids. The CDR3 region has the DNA TGTGCCAGCAGCGGACAGGCTGCTGGAAACACCATATATTTT. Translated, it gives CASSGQAAGNTIYF.

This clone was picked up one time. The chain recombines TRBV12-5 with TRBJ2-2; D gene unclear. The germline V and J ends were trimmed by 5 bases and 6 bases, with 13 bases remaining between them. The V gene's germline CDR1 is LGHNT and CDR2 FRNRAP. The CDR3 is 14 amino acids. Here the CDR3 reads CASGRGPNAGELFF. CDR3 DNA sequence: TGTGCTAGTGGTCGTGGCCCAAACGCCGGGGAGCTGTTTTTT.

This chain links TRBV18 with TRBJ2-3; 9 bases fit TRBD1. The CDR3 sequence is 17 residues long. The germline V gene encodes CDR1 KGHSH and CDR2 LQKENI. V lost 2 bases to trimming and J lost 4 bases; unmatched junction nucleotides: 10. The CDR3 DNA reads TGTGCCAGCTCACCATGGACAGGGGAGGGTCGGGCAGATACGCAGTATTTT. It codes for CASSPWTGEGRADTQYF.